This TCR beta chain is from a study of technical replicates of blood from a handful of donors. Method: immunoSEQ multiplex PCR; TCRdb's copy keeps in-frame clones and lacks some. This table has about 100,000 clones, roughly 95% appearing once. The CDR3 runs to 16 residues. Germline loops: CDR1 SGHDT, CDR2 YYEEEE. V lost 2 bases to trimming and J lost 11 bases; unmatched junction nucleotides: 16. The V call is TRBV5-6, the J call TRBJ1-1; TRBD1 matches 9 bases. Sequencing used T cells isolated from PBMCs. The clonotype was recovered from a human donor in good health. CDR3 region: CASSFLRDRAYPKAFF. The CDR3 bases are TGTGCCAGCAGCTTTCTCCGGGACAGGGCATACCCCAAGGCTTTCTTT.